These T cell receptor beta chains were read from a single sample in a study of beta chain features in type 1 diabetes. Profiled with immunoSEQ multiplex PCR; TCRdb holds only in-frame clones, not every one. The sample records more than 25,000 clones, 40% to 60% being singletons. The sequenced material came from stem cell memory CD4+ T cells from blood. Receptor source: a man aged 25 to 40 with type 1 diabetes. The CDR3 runs from the conserved cysteine through the conserved F or W. Not every row has a clone size; where given, it reads once, few, many or a size class.

J: TRBJ2-7
V: TRBV7-8
size: -
CDR3: CASSLPSLGSFGAEQYF

J: TRBJ2-1
V: TRBV5-8
size: few
CDR3: CASSLSGIEQFF

J: TRBJ2-3
V: TRBV5-1
size: -
CDR3: CASGFWIDTQYF

J: TRBJ2-5
V: TRBV28
size: -
CDR3: CASSNVQGETQYF

J: TRBJ2-3
V: TRBV9
size: -
CDR3: CASSVASASGRPDTQYF

J: TRBJ2-4
V: TRBV5-1
size: -
CDR3: CASSLGRLGGIQYF

J: TRBJ1-6
V: TRBV11-2
size: -
CDR3: CASSLVGSRGLYNSPLHF

J: TRBJ2-7
V: TRBV5-1
size: -
CDR3: CASRGTHSYEQYF

J: TRBJ2-5
V: TRBV11-2
size: few
CDR3: CASSEGQGPGETQYF

J: TRBJ1-5
V: TRBV30
size: -
CDR3: CAWSQGARQPQHF

J: TRBJ2-1
V: TRBV28
size: few
CDR3: CASSPPTGRHEQFF

J: TRBJ2-7
V: TRBV18
size: -
CDR3: CASSRSAGAYYEQYF

J: TRBJ2-2
V: TRBV4-1
size: -
CDR3: CASSHVLATNTGELFF

J: TRBJ1-1
V: TRBV5-1
size: once
CDR3: CASSLGQGASTEAFF

J: TRBJ2-1
V: TRBV5-1
size: -
CDR3: CASSPGLAGVGEQFF

J: TRBJ1-5
V: TRBV6-1
size: -
CDR3: CASRGSTGGGQPQHF

J: TRBJ2-7
V: TRBV21-1
size: -
CDR3: CASSNSWDSIYEQYF

J: TRBJ2-2
V: TRBV7-2
size: -
CDR3: CASSPRTAYPGELFF

J: TRBJ1-3
V: TRBV5-1
size: -
CDR3: CASSADGSSGNTIYF

J: TRBJ1-1
V: TRBV28
size: -
CDR3: CASRATGGVVAFF

J: TRBJ2-3
V: TRBV9
size: few
CDR3: CASSAYGTSDTQYF

J: TRBJ2-6
V: TRBV7-6
size: once
CDR3: CASSSTASGANVLTF

J: TRBJ1-2
V: TRBV6-1
size: few
CDR3: CASIFGQGAGYGYTF

J: TRBJ1-5
V: TRBV30
size: -
CDR3: CAWRIGSDQPQHF

J: TRBJ2-3
V: TRBV7-2
size: few
CDR3: CASSVTGTDTQYF

J: TRBJ1-1
V: TRBV6-6
size: few
CDR3: CASSSPGTAEAFF

J: TRBJ2-5
V: TRBV7-9
size: -
CDR3: CASSLDGGALETQYF

J: TRBJ2-7
V: TRBV11-3
size: -
CDR3: CASGQGAYEQYF

J: TRBJ1-2
V: TRBV19
size: -
CDR3: CASSIPPGHTSRGYTF

J: TRBJ2-1
V: TRBV10-3
size: few
CDR3: CAISETRSSGLVNEQFF

J: TRBJ1-2
V: TRBV4-2
size: -
CDR3: CASSQALQGRDGYTF

J: TRBJ2-2
V: TRBV5-1
size: -
CDR3: CASSSSETGELFF

J: TRBJ1-4
V: TRBV19
size: -
CDR3: CASSYQRVTNEKLFF

J: TRBJ2-1
V: TRBV6-1
size: -
CDR3: CASSATLSIVNEQFF

J: TRBJ1-5
V: TRBV10-3
size: -
CDR3: CAISESGKPQHF

J: TRBJ2-1
V: TRBV5-4
size: once
CDR3: CASSDATGSSYNEQFF

J: TRBJ1-2
V: TRBV27
size: -
CDR3: CASSLRQPTDGYTF